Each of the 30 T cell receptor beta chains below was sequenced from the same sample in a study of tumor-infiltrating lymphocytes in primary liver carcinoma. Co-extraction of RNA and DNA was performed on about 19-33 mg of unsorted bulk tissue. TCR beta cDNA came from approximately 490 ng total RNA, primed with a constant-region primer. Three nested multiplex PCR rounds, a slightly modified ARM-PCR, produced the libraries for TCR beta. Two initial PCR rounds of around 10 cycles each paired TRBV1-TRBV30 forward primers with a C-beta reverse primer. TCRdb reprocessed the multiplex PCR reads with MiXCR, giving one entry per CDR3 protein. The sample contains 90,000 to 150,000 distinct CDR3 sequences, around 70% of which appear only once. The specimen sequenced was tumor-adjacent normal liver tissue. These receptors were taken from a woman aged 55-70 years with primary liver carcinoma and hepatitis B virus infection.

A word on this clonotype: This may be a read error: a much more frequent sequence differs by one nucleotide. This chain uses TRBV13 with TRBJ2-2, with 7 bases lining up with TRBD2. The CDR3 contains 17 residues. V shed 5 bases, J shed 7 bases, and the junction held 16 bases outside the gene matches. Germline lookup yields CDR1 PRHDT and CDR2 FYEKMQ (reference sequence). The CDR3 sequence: CASSQGLVGGPNGELFF. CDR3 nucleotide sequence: TGTGCCAGCAGCCAAGGACTAGTGGGAGGGCCTAACGGGGAGCTGTTTTTT.

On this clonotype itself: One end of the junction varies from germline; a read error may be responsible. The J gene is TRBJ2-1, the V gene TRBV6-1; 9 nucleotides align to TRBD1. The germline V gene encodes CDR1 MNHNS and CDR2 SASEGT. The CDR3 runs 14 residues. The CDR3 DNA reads TGTGCCAGCTGTGAAGCGACAGGGGGTAATGAGCAGTTCTTC. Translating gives CASCEATGGNEQFF.

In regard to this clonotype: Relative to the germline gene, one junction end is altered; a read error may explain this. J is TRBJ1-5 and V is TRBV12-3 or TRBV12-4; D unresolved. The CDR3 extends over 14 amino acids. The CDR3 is CTSRPDRENQPQHF. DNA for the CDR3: TGTACCAGCAGGCCTGATAGGGAGAATCAGCCCCAGCATTTT.

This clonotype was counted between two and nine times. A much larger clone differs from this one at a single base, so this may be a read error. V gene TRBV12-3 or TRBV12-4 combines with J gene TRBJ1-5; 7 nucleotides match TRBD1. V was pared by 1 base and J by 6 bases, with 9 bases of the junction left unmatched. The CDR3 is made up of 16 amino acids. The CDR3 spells CASSLDEGAGSQPQHF. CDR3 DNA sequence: TGTGCCAGCAGTTTAGACGAGGGGGCAGGGTCTCAGCCCCAGCATTTT.

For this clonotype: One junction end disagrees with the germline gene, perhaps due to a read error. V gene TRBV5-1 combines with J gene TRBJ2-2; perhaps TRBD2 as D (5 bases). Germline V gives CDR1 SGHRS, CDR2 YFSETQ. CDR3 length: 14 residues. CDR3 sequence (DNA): TGCGCCGGCAAAGGTTCGCTAGGGCCCGGGGAACTGTTTTTT. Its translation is CAGKGSLGPGELFF.

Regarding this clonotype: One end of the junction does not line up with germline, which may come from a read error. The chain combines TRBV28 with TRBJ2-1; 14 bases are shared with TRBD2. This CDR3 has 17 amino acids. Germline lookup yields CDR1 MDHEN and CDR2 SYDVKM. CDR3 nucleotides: TGTGCCGGCAGTCGACTAGCGGGAGGGAATAGGAACAATGAGCAGTTCTTC. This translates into CAGSRLAGGNRNNEQFF.

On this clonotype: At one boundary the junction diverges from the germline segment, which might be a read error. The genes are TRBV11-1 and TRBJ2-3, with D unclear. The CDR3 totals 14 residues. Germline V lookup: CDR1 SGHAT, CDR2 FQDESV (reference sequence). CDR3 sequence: CASSLRQRARDSYF. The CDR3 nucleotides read TGTGCCAGCAGCTTAAGGCAACGTGCGAGAGACTCTTACTTT.

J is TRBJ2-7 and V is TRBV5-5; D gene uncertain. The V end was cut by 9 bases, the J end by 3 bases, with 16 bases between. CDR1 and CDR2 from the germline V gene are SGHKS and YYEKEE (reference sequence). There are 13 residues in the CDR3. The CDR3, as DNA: TGTGCCATCCCTGTGGGCGATGACTACGAGCAGTACTTC. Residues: CAIPVGDDYEQYF.

CDR3 DNA: TGTGCCAGCAGGTATACAGGCATGCAGTATTTT. This sequence encodes CASRYTGMQYF. The rearrangement joins TRBV11-3 to TRBJ2-3; a possible D gene is TRBD1 (5 bases). Germline CDR1 is SGHNT and CDR2 is YENEEA. CDR3 length: 11 residues. Trimming left V 6 bases short and J 11 bases short, with 12 bases between. The variable domain in full, with the rest retrieved from reference TRBV11-3 and TRBJ2-3, is EAGVVQSPRYKIIEKKQPVAFWCNPISGHNTLYWYLQNLGQGPELLIRYENEEAVDDSQLPKDRFSAERLKGVDSTLKIQPAELGDSAVYLCASRYTGMQYFGPGTRLTVL.

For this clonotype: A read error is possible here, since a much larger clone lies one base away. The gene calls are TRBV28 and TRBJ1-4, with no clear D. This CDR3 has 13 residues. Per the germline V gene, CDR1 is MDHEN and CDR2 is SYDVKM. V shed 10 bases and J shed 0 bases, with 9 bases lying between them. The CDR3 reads CANAFATNEKLFF. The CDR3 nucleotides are TGTGCCAACGCCTTTGCAACTAATGAAAAACTGTTTTTT.

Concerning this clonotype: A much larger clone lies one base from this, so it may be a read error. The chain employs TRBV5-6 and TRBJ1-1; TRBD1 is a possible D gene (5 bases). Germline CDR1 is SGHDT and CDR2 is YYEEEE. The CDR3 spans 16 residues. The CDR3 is CANSFWQGVAYTEAFF. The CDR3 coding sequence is TGTGCCAACAGCTTTTGGCAGGGAGTTGCGTACACTGAAGCTTTCTTT.

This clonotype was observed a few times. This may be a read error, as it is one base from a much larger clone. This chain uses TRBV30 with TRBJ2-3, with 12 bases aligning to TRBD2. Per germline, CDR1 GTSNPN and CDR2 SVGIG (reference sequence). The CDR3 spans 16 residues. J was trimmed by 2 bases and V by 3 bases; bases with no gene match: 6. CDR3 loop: CAWRDLAGGDTDTQYF. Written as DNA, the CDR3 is TGTGCCTGGAGAGATCTAGCGGGAGGGGACACAGATACGCAGTATTTT.

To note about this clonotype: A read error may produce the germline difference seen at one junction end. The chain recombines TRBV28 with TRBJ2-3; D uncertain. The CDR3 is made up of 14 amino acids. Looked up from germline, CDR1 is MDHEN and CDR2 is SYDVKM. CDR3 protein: CASSIVDFTDTKYF. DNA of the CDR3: TGTGCCAGCAGTATTGTGGATTTCACAGATACGAAGTATTTT. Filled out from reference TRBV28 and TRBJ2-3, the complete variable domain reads DVKVTQSSRYLVKRTGEKVFLECVQDMDHENMFWYRQDPGLGLRLIYFSYDVKMKEKGDIPEGYSVSREKKERFSLILESASTNQTSMYLCASSIVDFTDTKYFGPGTRLTVL.

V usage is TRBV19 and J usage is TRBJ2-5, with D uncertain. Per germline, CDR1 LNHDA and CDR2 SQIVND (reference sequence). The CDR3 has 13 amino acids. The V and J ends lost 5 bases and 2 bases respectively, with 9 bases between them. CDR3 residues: CASSVERQETQYF. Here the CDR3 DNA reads TGTGCCAGTAGTGTCGAAAGGCAAGAGACCCAGTACTTC.

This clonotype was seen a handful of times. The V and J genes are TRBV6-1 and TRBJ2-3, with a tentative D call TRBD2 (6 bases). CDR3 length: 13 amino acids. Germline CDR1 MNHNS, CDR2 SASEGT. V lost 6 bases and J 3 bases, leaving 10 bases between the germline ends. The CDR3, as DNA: TGTGCCAGCAGCCGGGGGAGGACAGATACGCAGTATTTT. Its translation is CASSRGRTDTQYF.

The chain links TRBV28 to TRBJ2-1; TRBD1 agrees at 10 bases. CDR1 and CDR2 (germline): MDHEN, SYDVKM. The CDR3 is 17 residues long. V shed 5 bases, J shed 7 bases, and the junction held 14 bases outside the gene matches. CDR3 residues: CASSDPLNLGQGNEQFF. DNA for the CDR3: TGTGCCAGCAGTGATCCCTTGAACTTGGGACAGGGGAATGAGCAGTTCTTC.

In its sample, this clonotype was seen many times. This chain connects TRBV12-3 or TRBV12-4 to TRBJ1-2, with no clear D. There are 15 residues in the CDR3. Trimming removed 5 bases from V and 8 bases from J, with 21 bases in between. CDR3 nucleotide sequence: TGTGCCAGCAGTCCGCACCCGTTTGGGAGAGTGGGCTACACCTTC. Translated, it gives CASSPHPFGRVGYTF.

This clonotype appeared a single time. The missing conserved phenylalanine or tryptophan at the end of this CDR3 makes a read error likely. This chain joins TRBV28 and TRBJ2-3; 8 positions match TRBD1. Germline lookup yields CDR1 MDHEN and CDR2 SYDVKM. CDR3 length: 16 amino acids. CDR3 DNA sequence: TGTGTCAGCAGTATACCGGACAGGGTTAACACAGATACGCAGTATTAT. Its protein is CVSSIPDRVNTDTQYY.

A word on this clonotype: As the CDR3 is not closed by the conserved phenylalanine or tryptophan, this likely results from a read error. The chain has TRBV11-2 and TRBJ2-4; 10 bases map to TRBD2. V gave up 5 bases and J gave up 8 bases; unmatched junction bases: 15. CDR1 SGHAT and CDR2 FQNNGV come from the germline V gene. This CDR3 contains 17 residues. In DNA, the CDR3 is TGTGCCAGCAGCCCAGGTCGGCTACTAAGCGGGAGGGACATTCAGTACATC. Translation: CASSPGRLLSGRDIQYI.

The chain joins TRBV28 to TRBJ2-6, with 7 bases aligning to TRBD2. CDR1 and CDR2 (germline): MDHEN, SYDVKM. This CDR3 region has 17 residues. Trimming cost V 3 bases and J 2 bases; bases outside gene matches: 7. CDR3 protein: CASSFIGGKTGANVLTF. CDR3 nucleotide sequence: TGTGCCAGCAGTTTCATCGGGGGGAAAACTGGGGCCAACGTCCTGACTTTC.

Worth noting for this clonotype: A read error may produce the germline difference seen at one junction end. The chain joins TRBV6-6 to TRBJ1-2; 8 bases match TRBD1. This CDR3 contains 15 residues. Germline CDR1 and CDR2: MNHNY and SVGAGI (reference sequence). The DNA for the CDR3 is TGTGCCAACAGTTTCCCGTACGGGACAGGCTATGGCTACACCTTC. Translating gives CANSFPYGTGYGYTF.

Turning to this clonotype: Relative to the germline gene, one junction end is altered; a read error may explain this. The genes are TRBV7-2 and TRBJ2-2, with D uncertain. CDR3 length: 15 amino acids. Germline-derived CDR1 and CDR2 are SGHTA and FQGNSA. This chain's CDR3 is CVSSSTQSYTGELFF. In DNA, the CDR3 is TGTGTCAGCAGCTCAACTCAGAGTTACACCGGGGAGCTGTTTTTT.

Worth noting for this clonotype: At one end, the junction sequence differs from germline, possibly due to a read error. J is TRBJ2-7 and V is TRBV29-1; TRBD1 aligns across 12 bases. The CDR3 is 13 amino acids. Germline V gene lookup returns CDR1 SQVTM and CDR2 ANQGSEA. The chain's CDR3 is CSTWDRGRFEQYF. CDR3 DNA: TGCAGCACCTGGGACAGGGGGCGCTTCGAGCAGTATTTC.

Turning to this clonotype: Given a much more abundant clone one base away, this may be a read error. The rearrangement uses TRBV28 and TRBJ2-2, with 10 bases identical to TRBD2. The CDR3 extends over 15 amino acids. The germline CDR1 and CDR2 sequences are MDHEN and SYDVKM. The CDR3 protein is CASSGTSEDLGVLFF. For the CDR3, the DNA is TGTGCCAGCAGTGGGACTAGCGAGGACCTCGGGGTGCTGTTTTTT.

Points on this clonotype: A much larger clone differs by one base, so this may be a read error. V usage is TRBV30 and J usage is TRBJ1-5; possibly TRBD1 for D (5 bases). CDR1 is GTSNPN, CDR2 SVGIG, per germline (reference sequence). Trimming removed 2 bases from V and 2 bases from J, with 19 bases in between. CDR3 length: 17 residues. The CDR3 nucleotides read TGTGCCTGGAGTTGCCCCGGGGCCCTGGGAGGCAATCAGCCCCAGCATTTT. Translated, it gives CAWSCPGALGGNQPQHF.

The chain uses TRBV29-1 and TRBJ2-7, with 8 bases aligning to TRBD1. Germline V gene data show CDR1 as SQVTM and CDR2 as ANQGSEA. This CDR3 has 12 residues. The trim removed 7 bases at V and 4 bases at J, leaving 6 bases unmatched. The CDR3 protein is CSAQQGGYEQYF. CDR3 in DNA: TGCAGCGCCCAACAGGGGGGATACGAGCAGTACTTC.

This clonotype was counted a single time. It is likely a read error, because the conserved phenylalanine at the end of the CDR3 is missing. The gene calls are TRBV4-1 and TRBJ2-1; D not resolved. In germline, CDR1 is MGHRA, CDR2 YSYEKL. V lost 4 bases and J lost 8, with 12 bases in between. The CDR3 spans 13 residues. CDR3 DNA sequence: TGCGCCAGCAGCCCAGGCGTATGGGATGAGCAGTTCTTA. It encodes CASSPGVWDEQFL.

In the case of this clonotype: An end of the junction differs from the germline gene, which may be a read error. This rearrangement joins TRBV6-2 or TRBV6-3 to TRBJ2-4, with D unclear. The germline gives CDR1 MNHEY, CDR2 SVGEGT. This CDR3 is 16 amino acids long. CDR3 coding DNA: TGTGCCAGCAGTCACCAGTCCCCCGTGGGCAAACACATTCAGTACTTC. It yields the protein CASSHQSPVGKHIQYF.

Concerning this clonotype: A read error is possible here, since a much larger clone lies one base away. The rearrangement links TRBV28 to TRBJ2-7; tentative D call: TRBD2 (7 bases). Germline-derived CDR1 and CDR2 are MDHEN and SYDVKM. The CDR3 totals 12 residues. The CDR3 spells CEGGLADYEQYF. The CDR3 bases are TGCGAAGGGGGGCTAGCGGACTACGAGCAGTACTTC.

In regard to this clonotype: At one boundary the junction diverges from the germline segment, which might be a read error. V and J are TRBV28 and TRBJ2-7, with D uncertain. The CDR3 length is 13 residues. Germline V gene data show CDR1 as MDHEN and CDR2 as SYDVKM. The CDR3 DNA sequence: TGTGTCAGCAGCTCTACCCTATCCTACGAGCAGTACTTC. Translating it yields CVSSSTLSYEQYF.